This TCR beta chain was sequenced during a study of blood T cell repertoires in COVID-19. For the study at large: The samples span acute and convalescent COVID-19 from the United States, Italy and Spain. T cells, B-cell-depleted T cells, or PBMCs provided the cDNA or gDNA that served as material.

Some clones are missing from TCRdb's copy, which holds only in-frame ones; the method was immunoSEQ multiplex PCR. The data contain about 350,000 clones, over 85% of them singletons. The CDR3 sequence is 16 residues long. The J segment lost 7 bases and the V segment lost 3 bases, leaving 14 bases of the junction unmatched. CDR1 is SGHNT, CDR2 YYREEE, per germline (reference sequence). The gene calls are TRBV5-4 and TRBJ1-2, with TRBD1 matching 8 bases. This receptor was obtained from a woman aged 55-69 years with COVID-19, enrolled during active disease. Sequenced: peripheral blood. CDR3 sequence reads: CASSSLYRDRSAGYTF. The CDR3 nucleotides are TGTGCCAGCAGCTCCTTATACCGGGACAGGAGCGCTGGCTACACCTTC.